This T cell receptor beta chain was sequenced during a study of cytomegalovirus exposure and HLA in healthy donors. The wider study: Early on, a data release was issued that held 80 million or so unique TCRs from HLA-typed donors.

PCR employed 60 Vbeta and 13 Jbeta primers. Sequenced by immunoSEQ multiplex PCR; TCRdb stores in-frame clones only, minus some. The sample carries about 100,000 clones, around 74% recorded once. V shed 3 bases, J shed 16 bases, and the junction held 6 bases outside the gene matches. The V gene's germline CDR1 is SEHNR and CDR2 FQNEAQ (reference sequence). This CDR3 is 11 amino acids long. The chain uses TRBV7-9 and TRBJ2-4; 7 nucleotides line up with TRBD1. Sequencing was done on a sample of PBMCs. This TCR was sampled from a man aged 35 to 55 in good health and CMV-seropositive. This CDR3 is CASSFEDRNYF. The CDR3 DNA reads TGTGCCAGCAGCTTCGAGGACAGGAATTACTTC.